This T cell receptor beta chain was found in a study of OX40 agonist ivuxolimab in advanced cancers. Using immunoSEQ multiplex PCR, the repertoire was profiled, and TCRdb retains in-frame clones only, with some absent. Of fewer than 60,000 clones in the sample, approximately 89% were seen once. Per germline, CDR1 SGHRS and CDR2 YFSETQ. This CDR3 is 13 amino acids long. With 2 bases removed from V and 5 bases from J, the gap between germline ends came to 7 bases. This receptor was identified in an adult with an advanced solid tumor such as melanoma, head and neck, liver or kidney cancer. The rearrangement uses TRBV5-1 and TRBJ1-4; D call uncertain. This sample comprised CD4+ or CD8+ T cells sorted from blood, obtained in a trial of the OX40 agonist ivuxolimab. CDR3 nucleotides: TGCGCCAGCAGCTTCAGAGGGAATGAAAAACTGTTTTTT. Translated, it gives CASSFRGNEKLFF.